This T cell receptor beta chain was identified during a study of response to subunit inactivated influenza vaccine. Trimming pared 4 bases from V and 2 bases from J, leaving 11 bases between. CDR1 is SGDLS, CDR2 YYNGEE, per germline. This CDR3 is 14 amino acids long. General study findings and limits: The authors suggested that few new T cells are recruited per seasonal influenza vaccination.

Concerning this clonotype itself: The antigen remains undetermined.

MiXCR, applied by TCRdb to the RT-PCR reads, yields one record per CDR3 protein. The sample contains around 480,000 distinct CDR3 sequences, 16% of which appear only once. The sample here was CD4+ T cells sorted from PBMCs, taken around 25 months after vaccination. The source of this sequence is a man aged 45 to 70 who received an inactivated influenza vaccine. The V and J genes are TRBV9 and TRBJ2-3; tentatively, D is TRBD2 (6 bases). The CDR3 protein is CASSPRTITDTQYF. The CDR3 nucleotides read TGTGCCAGCAGCCCCCGGACTATCACAGATACGCAGTATTTT.